The clone carrying this T cell receptor (beta chain) was recorded once. Its antigen is unknown. The data derive from a study of long-term antiretroviral therapy in people with HIV. Findings of the study overall: Therapy changes, viral resistance and ART adherence were not documented in the available data.

With survey level as its setting, the immunoSEQ assay was v3.0. The repertoire was sequenced with immunoSEQ multiplex PCR; TCRdb's copy has only in-frame clones and lacks some. In the table there are tens of thousands of clones, approximately 95% of which are singletons. This CDR3 has 14 residues. V dropped 4 bases and J dropped 0 bases, with 7 bases sitting between them. The germline V gene encodes CDR1 SGDLS and CDR2 YYNGEE. Sequenced material: unsorted PBMCs, taken 7.6 years after starting antiretroviral therapy. The clonotype comes from a woman aged 40 to 55 with HIV. V and J are TRBV9 and TRBJ1-4, with a weak D call TRBD1 (6 bases). The CDR3 reads CASSKGATNEKLFF. The CDR3 DNA follows: TGTGCCAGCAGCAAGGGGGCAACTAATGAAAAACTGTTTTTT.